This T cell receptor (beta chain) is drawn from a study of CD4 T cells in relation to SARS-CoV-2 and coronaviruses. Study background: After 10 days of antigen culture, PBMC TCR beta CDR3s were sequenced.

Study-level results: Pre-pandemic and post-infection samples never came from the same donor.

Notes on this clone: Its cognate antigen is unknown.

The CDR3 has 18 amino acids. Trimming removed 0 bases from V and 0 bases from J; junction bases left unmatched: 10. Per germline, CDR1 SGHKS and CDR2 YYEKEE (reference sequence). This table comes from immunoSEQ multiplex PCR, and its TCRdb copy is limited to in-frame clones, with some not included. The sample shows about 12,000 clones, less than 70% of them seen only once. CD4+ T cells from unexposed donors were obtained before the COVID-19 pandemic (2011-2018). Isolation of CD4+ T cells took place after 10 days in culture. Sequencing used CD4+ T cells from PBMCs, cultured in vitro. The chain couples TRBV5-5 to TRBJ2-7; TRBD1 aligns across 9 bases. This TCR derives from a human donor in good health. CDR3 nucleotides: TGTGCCAGCAGCTTGGATATTTCAGGACAGGGGATCTCCTACGAGCAGTACTTC. Encoded protein: CASSLDISGQGISYEQYF.